The sequence of this TCR beta chain was determined in a study of CD8 T cells in Susac syndrome. Study overall: Clinical remission applied to roughly 8 sequenced Susac syndrome patients, and five or six had active disease.

The CDR3 is 14 amino acids. V was pared by 7 bases and J by 7 bases, with 19 bases between. After extraction with the RNeasy kit, roughly 0.45 to 1 ug of the RNA was reverse transcribed using random hexamers. TCRdb ran MiXCR on the immunoSEQ multiplex PCR reads and lists one entry per CDR3 protein. The sample holds 200,000 to 300,000 distinct CDR3 sequences; roughly 95% are singletons and the top ten take approximately 0.094%. The chain recombines TRBV12-3 or TRBV12-4 with TRBJ1-2, with a possible D match to TRBD1 (6 bases). The sample was CD4+ T cells from PBMCs. The receptor's source is a human donor with Susac syndrome. The DNA for the CDR3 is TGTGCCAGCACCTCGGGGGGCGCCAGGGGTGGCTACACCTTC. It specifies CASTSGGARGGYTF.